The clone carrying this T cell receptor beta chain was found many times. TCR alpha and TCR beta cDNA libraries carrying sample barcodes and UMIs were produced by 5'RACE using constant-segment primers. TCRdb independently ran MiXCR on the 5' RACE reads; one entry per CDR3 protein. Here the sample spans approximately 260,000 distinct CDR3 sequences, 15% to 20% being singletons. This entry is derived from a study of T-cell memory formation after mild COVID-19. In the study overall: There were largely donor-specific TCR clusters.

The CDR3 consists of 13 residues. V lost 0 bases to trimming and J lost 5 bases, with 9 bases between them. CDR1 and CDR2 from the germline V gene are SGHRS and YFSETQ. This receptor was obtained from a young man who had mild COVID-19 (a few samples of this study predate the infection). Cell type and time point are not known. The source material was PBMCs or a T cell subset sorted from them (not recorded which). The V and J genes are TRBV5-1 and TRBJ2-7; D is uncertain. The CDR3 sequence is CASSLEIPDEQYF. The CDR3 DNA follows: TGCGCCAGCAGCTTGGAAATACCGGACGAGCAGTACTTC. Full variable domain (missing parts from reference TRBV5-1 and TRBJ2-7): KAGVTQTPRYLIKTRGQQVTLSCSPISGHRSVSWYQQTPGQGLQFLFEYFSETQRNKGNFPGRFSGRQFSNSRSEMNVSTLELGDSALYLCASSLEIPDEQYFGPGTRLTVT.